This T cell receptor beta chain comes out of a study of shared clonotypes between healthy human individuals. Study conclusions and caveats: A handful of donors shared roughly 5% of their naive CD4 clonotypes. Despite large depth, rarefaction showed incomplete sorted-subset sequencing. Collection of samples was limited to blood; tissue repertoires likely differ.

The V gene's germline CDR1 is SQVTM and CDR2 ANQGSEA. Trimming cost V 7 bases and J 11 bases, with 14 bases left between them. This CDR3 contains 11 residues. Generated by immunoSEQ multiplex PCR, the TCRdb table keeps only in-frame clones and is missing some. This table holds 2,100,000 or so clones, approximately 96% found once. Regarding this clone: Its cognate antigen is unknown.

This TCR derives from a man between 18 and 29 years old in good health. The chain recombines TRBV29-1 with TRBJ1-4; D unclear. What was sequenced was naive CD4+ T cells sorted from blood. As to subset: CD45RA+ positively selected. In DNA form, the CDR3 reads TGCAGCGCCCGTAGCGGGGAGAAACTGTTTTTT. Protein sequence: CSARSGEKLFF.